The 25 T cell receptor beta chains in this list originate from one sample, sequenced in a study of human thymus T cells (dated by TCRdb to the early 2020s). The method behind the library was the immunoSEQ multiplex PCR assay. TCRdb provides this immuneACCESS table in a form limited to in-frame rearrangements. Some clones are lacking; in checked studies, under half of them reflect an unresolved V gene, and why the rest are absent is not known. The sample table shows about 43,000 clones, and more than 85% are seen once. About 0.16% of the sample lies in the top ten. The sample comprised blood. These receptor sequences come from a girl younger than two with a congenital heart defect but otherwise immunologically healthy.

The chain uses TRBV7-9 and TRBJ2-7; 10 bases agree with TRBD1. V shed 5 bases, J shed 3 bases, and the junction held 13 bases outside the gene matches. CDR1 is SEHNR and CDR2 is FQNEAQ in the germline V gene (reference sequence). CDR3 size: 17 residues. CDR3 sequence: CASSGSVGDRGFYEQYF. The CDR3 region has the DNA TGTGCCAGCAGCGGGTCGGTCGGGGACAGGGGCTTCTACGAGCAGTACTTC.

V usage is TRBV9 and J usage is TRBJ2-7; 8 nucleotides align to TRBD2. The junction had 4 bases not matched to a gene; V was cut back by 0 bases and J by 5 bases. CDR1 is SGDLS, CDR2 YYNGEE, per germline. The CDR3 is made up of 14 amino acids. This CDR3 reads CASSVGNSGNEQYF. In nucleotides, the CDR3 is TGTGCCAGCAGCGTAGGGAATAGCGGGAACGAGCAGTACTTC. The full variable domain, completed using reference TRBV9 and TRBJ2-7, is DSGVTQTPKHLITATGQRVTLRCSPRSGDLSVYWYQQSLDQGLQFLIQYYNGEERAKGNILERFSAQQFPDLHSELNLSSLELGDSALYFCASSVGNSGNEQYFGPGTRLTVT.

This rearrangement joins TRBV7-9 to TRBJ2-3; 8 bases agree with TRBD2. The CDR3 covers 15 residues. The ends lost 5 bases at V and 0 bases at J; junction bases unmatched: 4. Germline CDR1 and CDR2: SEHNR and FQNEAQ (reference sequence). The CDR3 DNA is TGTGCCAGCAGCGGCGCGGGAGGAAGCACAGATACGCAGTATTTT. As protein: CASSGAGGSTDTQYF.

The V call is TRBV5-1, the J call TRBJ1-1; D gene uncertain. V was shortened by 0 bases and J by 3 bases, with 9 bases between the two germline ends. Germline CDR1 and CDR2: SGHRS and YFSETQ. This CDR3 is 14 amino acids long. CDR3 in amino acids: CASSLGHQYTEAFF. CDR3 nucleotide sequence: TGCGCCAGCAGCTTGGGACACCAATACACTGAAGCTTTCTTT.

This chain uses TRBV6-5 with TRBJ2-3; tentative D call: TRBD1 (5 bases). Trimming cost V 4 bases and J 1 base, with 6 bases left between them. The germline V gene has CDR1 MNHEY and CDR2 SVGAGI. The CDR3 has 13 amino acids. DNA for the CDR3: TGTGCCAGCAGTTTACAGGGCACAGATACGCAGTATTTT. This codes for CASSLQGTDTQYF.

This clone has just a few counts. The V call is TRBV11-2, the J call TRBJ2-7; D not resolved. This CDR3 comprises 14 residues. The V gene lost 2 bases and the J gene lost 4 bases, with 12 bases spanning the gap. Germline CDR1 reads SGHAT; CDR2 reads FQNNGV. The CDR3 protein is CASSLSGLSYEQYF. The CDR3 DNA reads as TGTGCCAGCAGCTTATCCGGGTTAAGTTACGAGCAGTACTTC.

This chain uses TRBV13 with TRBJ1-2; D is unclear. Germline V lookup: CDR1 PRHDT, CDR2 FYEKMQ (reference sequence). V lost 5 bases to trimming and J lost 0 bases, with 10 bases between them. This CDR3 spans 14 amino acids. CDR3 in amino acids: CASSPEDPNYGYTF. The CDR3 DNA follows: TGTGCCAGCAGCCCCGAGGACCCTAACTATGGCTACACCTTC.

The rearrangement links TRBV12-5 to TRBJ2-5; D not certain. Germline values: CDR1 LGHNT, CDR2 FRNRAP. V was pared by 3 bases and J by 4 bases, with 9 bases between. The CDR3 covers 13 residues. CDR3 sequence (DNA): TGTGCTAGTGGTTTTTCAGGTGCAGAGACCCAGTACTTC. Protein product: CASGFSGAETQYF.

This clone has just one count. V gene TRBV14 combines with J gene TRBJ2-1; D is perhaps TRBD2 (6 bases). This CDR3 contains 14 residues. Between the trimmed V and J ends, which lost 4 bases and 12 bases, there was a span of 19 bases. Germline V gives CDR1 SGHDN, CDR2 FVKESK. CDR3 bases: TGTGCCAGCAGCCTGGGACTCCTTGGAAGGGGGCAGTTCTTC. It translates to CASSLGLLGRGQFF.

V and J are TRBV4-3 and TRBJ2-7; possibly TRBD1 for D (9 bases). The germline V gene has CDR1 LGHNA and CDR2 YSLEER. Trimming removed 0 bases from V and 3 bases from J, with 30 bases in between. CDR3 size: 21 residues. The CDR3 here is CASSQDPPGTGLGTRSYEQYF. The CDR3 coding sequence is TGCGCCAGCAGCCAAGATCCACCGGGGACAGGGCTTGGGACTAGGAGCTACGAGCAGTACTTC.

The count of this clone is one. The chain carries TRBV5-1 and TRBJ2-1; TRBD2 matches at 11 bases. The CDR3 length is 17 residues. After removal of 0 bases from V and 3 bases from J, the junction contained 5 bases not matched to a gene. CDR1 SGHRS and CDR2 YFSETQ come from the germline V gene. The CDR3 bases are TGCGCCAGCAGCTTGGCTTTTCTAGCGGGAGGCTACAATGAGCAGTTCTTC. The encoded protein is CASSLAFLAGGYNEQFF.

This clone has just a few counts. The V and J genes are TRBV28 and TRBJ1-5; TRBD1 matches at 9 bases. Germline loops: CDR1 MDHEN, CDR2 SYDVKM. This CDR3 has 15 residues. Trimming cost V 6 bases and J 2 bases; bases outside gene matches: 5. Here the CDR3 DNA reads TGTGCCAGCAGCTCACGGACAGGGGGCAATCAGCCCCAGCATTTT. Translating it yields CASSSRTGGNQPQHF.

The chain links TRBV10-3 to TRBJ1-2, with 10 nucleotides matching TRBD1. CDR1 is ENHRY and CDR2 is SYGVKD in the germline V gene. Trimming took 6 bases from V and 6 from J; bases not matched to a gene: 7. The CDR3 is 14 residues long. The DNA for the CDR3 is TGTGCCATCAGAGGTACCGACAGGGGGCATGGCTACACCTTC. Residues: CAIRGTDRGHGYTF.

The chain recombines TRBV27 with TRBJ2-7; a weak D match, TRBD1 (6 bases). The CDR3 has 15 residues. The V and J ends lost 5 bases and 2 bases respectively, with 16 bases between them. CDR1 and CDR2 from the germline V gene are MNHEY and SMNVEV (reference sequence). The CDR3 loop reads CASSRTGKTTYEQYF. The CDR3 region has the DNA TGTGCCAGCAGTCGAACAGGGAAAACCACCTACGAGCAGTACTTC.

This chain links TRBV7-2 with TRBJ2-3, with 10 bases aligning to TRBD1. The CDR3 is 14 amino acids. The germline gives CDR1 SGHTA, CDR2 FQGNSA. Losses at the gene ends were 5 bases for V and 4 bases for J; bases not matched to a gene: 3. CDR3 residues: CASSPGQGPDTQYF. Written as DNA, the CDR3 is TGTGCCAGCAGCCCGGGACAGGGGCCAGATACGCAGTATTTT. Complete variable domain (other parts from reference TRBV7-2 and TRBJ2-3): GAGVSQSPSNKVTEKGKDVELRCDPISGHTALYWYRQSLGQGLEFLIYFQGNSAPDKSGLPSDRFSAERTGGSVSTLTIQRTQQEDSAVYLCASSPGQGPDTQYFGPGTRLTVL.

The chain employs TRBV2 and TRBJ2-3; D remains unclear. CDR3 length: 14 amino acids. The germline V and J ends were trimmed by 3 bases and 6 bases, with 13 bases remaining between them. The V gene's germline CDR1 is SNHLY and CDR2 FYNNEI. DNA of the CDR3: TGTGCCAGCAGTGAGATTATTCTAGGGGATACGCAGTATTTT. Its translation: CASSEIILGDTQYF.

CDR3 nucleotides: TGTGCCAGCAGTTACGGGAACAGGGGTCGGACTGAAGCTTTCTTT. As protein: CASSYGNRGRTEAFF. J is TRBJ1-1 and V is TRBV6-5, with 7 bases aligning to TRBD1. Germline values: CDR1 MNHEY, CDR2 SVGAGI. V was pared by 2 bases and J by 5 bases, with 8 bases of the junction left unmatched. The CDR3 extends over 15 amino acids.

There are a few counts of this clone. The rearrangement links TRBV30 to TRBJ1-5; possibly TRBD1 for D (6 bases). With 3 bases removed from V and 5 bases from J, the gap between germline ends came to 11 bases. This CDR3 has 13 amino acids. Germline values: CDR1 GTSNPN, CDR2 SVGIG (reference sequence). In DNA, the CDR3 is TGTGCCTGGAGCAAGACAGGTTATCAGCCCCAGCATTTT. This gives the protein CAWSKTGYQPQHF.

V is TRBV7-6 and J is TRBJ2-1; D remains ambiguous. V was trimmed by 5 bases and J by 7 bases, leaving 12 bases between them. This CDR3 spans 13 amino acids. Germline lookup yields CDR1 SGHVS and CDR2 FNYEAQ. CDR3 amino acids: CASSLPAGNEQFF. The CDR3 nucleotides read TGTGCCAGCAGCCTCCCGGCCGGGAATGAGCAGTTCTTC.

V gene TRBV10-2 combines with J gene TRBJ2-3, with 11 bases identical to TRBD2. V shed 4 bases, J shed 3 bases, and the junction held 0 bases outside the gene matches. Germline V gene sequence: CDR1 WSHSY, CDR2 SAAADI. The CDR3 runs to 14 residues. CDR3 nucleotides: TGCGCCAGCAGTGGACTAGCGGGAACAGATACGCAGTATTTT. Amino acid sequence: CASSGLAGTDTQYF.

The chain uses TRBV28 and TRBJ2-2, with D uncertain. CDR3 length: 13 amino acids. CDR1 MDHEN and CDR2 SYDVKM come from the germline V gene. The V end lost 10 bases, the J end lost 1 base, and 10 bases lay between the germline ends. The CDR3 DNA reads TGTGCCATCCATGTTGGGAACACCGGGGAGCTGTTTTTT. Amino acids: CAIHVGNTGELFF.

CDR3 loop: CASSQDRTNYGYTF. The CDR3 DNA reads TGCGCCAGCAGCCAAGACAGGACTAACTATGGCTACACCTTC. This chain connects TRBV4-1 to TRBJ1-2, with D uncertain. The V end was cut by 0 bases, the J end by 0 bases, with 5 bases between. CDR3 length: 14 residues. Germline values: CDR1 MGHRA, CDR2 YSYEKL.

This chain joins TRBV27 and TRBJ1-1, with a weak D call TRBD1 (6 bases). V lost 1 base to trimming and J lost 0 bases, with 21 bases between them. The germline V gene has CDR1 MNHEY and CDR2 SMNVEV (reference sequence). This CDR3 spans 19 amino acids. In DNA form, the CDR3 reads TGTGCCAGCAGTTTATACCCCCTTGCCAGGGCAGGGGTGAACACTGAAGCTTTCTTT. It encodes CASSLYPLARAGVNTEAFF.

The V call is TRBV28, the J call TRBJ2-5; no reliable D call. V was trimmed by 8 bases and J by 1 base, leaving 8 bases between them. Germline-derived CDR1 and CDR2 are MDHEN and SYDVKM. The CDR3 runs to 12 residues. This chain's CDR3 is CASGHGQETQYF. The CDR3 nucleotides read TGTGCCAGCGGCCACGGCCAAGAGACCCAGTACTTC.

This rearrangement joins TRBV4-1 to TRBJ1-5; D gene unclear. The CDR3 runs to 17 residues. Between the trimmed V and J ends, which lost 0 bases and 6 bases, there was a span of 18 bases. The germline V gene has CDR1 MGHRA and CDR2 YSYEKL. Written as DNA, the CDR3 is TGCGCCAGCAGCCAAGAATTCCCTCTCCATACGTTTCAGCCCCAGCATTTT. Protein sequence: CASSQEFPLHTFQPQHF.